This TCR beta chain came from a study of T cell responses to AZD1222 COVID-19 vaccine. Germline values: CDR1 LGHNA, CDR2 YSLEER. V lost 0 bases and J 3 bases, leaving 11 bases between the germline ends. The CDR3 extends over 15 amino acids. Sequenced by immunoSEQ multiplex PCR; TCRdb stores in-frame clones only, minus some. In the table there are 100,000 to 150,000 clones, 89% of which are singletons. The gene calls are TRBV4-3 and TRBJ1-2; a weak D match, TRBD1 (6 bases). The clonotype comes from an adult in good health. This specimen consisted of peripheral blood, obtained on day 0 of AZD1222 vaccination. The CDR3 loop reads CASSQDRGQYYGYTF. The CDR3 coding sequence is TGCGCCAGCAGCCAAGACAGGGGTCAATACTATGGCTACACCTTC.